Listed here are 29 T cell receptor beta chains from one sample, sequenced in a study of blood T cell repertoires in COVID-19. Clones were sequenced by immunoSEQ multiplex PCR, and TCRdb holds only the in-frame ones, with some missing. Found here are roughly 150,000 clones, 65% to 85% of them singletons; the top ten hold more than 11%. Material for sequencing was peripheral blood. Receptor source: an elderly woman with acute or convalescent COVID-19.

For the CDR3, the DNA is TGTGCCAGCAGTTACTCGGCAGATAACACTGAAGCTTTCTTT. Translating it yields CASSYSADNTEAFF. The chain carries TRBV6-5 and TRBJ1-1; D is undetermined. CDR3 length: 14 amino acids. V dropped 0 bases and J dropped 2 bases, with 7 bases sitting between them. Germline CDR1 and CDR2: MNHEY and SVGAGI.

This rearrangement joins TRBV6-2 or TRBV6-3 to TRBJ2-7; 9 nucleotides agree with TRBD2. In germline, CDR1 is MNHEY, CDR2 SVGEGT. V was pared by 0 bases and J by 5 bases, with 5 bases of the junction left unmatched. The CDR3 sequence is 15 residues long. DNA for the CDR3: TGTGCCAGCAGTTACTCTGGGCTAGCGGGAAACGAGCAGTACTTC. Its translation: CASSYSGLAGNEQYF.

CDR3 sequence (DNA): TGTGCCAGTAGCCCAAGGACAGTCAATCAGCCCCAGCATTTT. Protein: CASSPRTVNQPQHF. J is TRBJ1-5 and V is TRBV19, with a weak D call TRBD1 (6 bases). V was trimmed by 6 bases and J by 3 bases, leaving 12 bases between them. This CDR3 spans 14 amino acids. Germline V gene lookup returns CDR1 LNHDA and CDR2 SQIVND (reference sequence).

The chain is built from TRBV2 and TRBJ2-5; 7 nucleotides align to TRBD1. The V segment lost 5 bases and the J segment 7 bases; nucleotides outside the gene matches: 7. This CDR3 comprises 13 residues. Germline loops: CDR1 SNHLY, CDR2 FYNNEI. As DNA, the CDR3 is TGTGCCAGCAGTCCTCTGGACAGGCCGACCCAGTACTTC. This codes for CASSPLDRPTQYF. The full variable domain, with the rest looked up from reference TRBV2 and TRBJ2-5, is EPEVTQTPSHQVTQMGQEVILRCVPISNHLYFYWYRQILGQKVEFLVSFYNNEISEKSEIFDDQFSVERPDGSNFTLKIRSTKLEDSAMYFCASSPLDRPTQYFGPGTRLLVL.

This clone was observed once. The rearrangement links TRBV10-3 to TRBJ2-1, with D perhaps matching TRBD1 (7 bases). The CDR3 totals 17 residues. Trimming cost V 2 bases and J 0 bases, with 14 bases left between them. Germline V lookup: CDR1 ENHRY, CDR2 SYGVKD. The CDR3: CAISEVAGGSSYNEQFF. The DNA of the CDR3 is TGTGCCATCAGTGAGGTGGCAGGGGGGAGCTCCTACAATGAGCAGTTCTTC.

The CDR3 DNA is TGTGCCAGCAGGCTAGGACAGGGGAGTCAGCCCCAGCATTTT. This codes for CASRLGQGSQPQHF. The chain has TRBV6-5 and TRBJ1-5; 9 nucleotides align to TRBD1. The CDR3 extends over 14 amino acids. V dropped 6 bases and J dropped 6; count of bases not matched to a gene: 6. In germline, CDR1 is MNHEY, CDR2 SVGAGI.

This chain uses TRBV10-1 with TRBJ1-2; a weak D match, TRBD1 (6 bases). With 3 bases removed from V and 3 bases from J, the gap between germline ends came to 11 bases. The germline V gene encodes CDR1 WNHNN and CDR2 SYGVQD (reference sequence). The CDR3 loop spans 14 amino acids. CDR3 in DNA: TGCGCCAGCAGTGATGGGGGCGCCGACTATGGCTACACCTTC. Translation: CASSDGGADYGYTF.

The chain uses TRBV4-1 and TRBJ2-1, with D possibly TRBD2 on 5 matching bases. V was trimmed by 0 bases and J by 0 bases, leaving 15 bases between them. CDR1 and CDR2 from the germline V gene are MGHRA and YSYEKL. This CDR3 region has 18 residues. The CDR3 coding sequence is TGCGCCAGCAGCCAAGAAGGAGTGGGAGAAAGCTCCTACAATGAGCAGTTCTTC. This encodes CASSQEGVGESSYNEQFF.

The J gene is TRBJ2-7, the V gene TRBV9, with 12 bases lining up with TRBD2. The CDR3 consists of 14 residues. Germline assignment: CDR1 SGDLS and CDR2 YYNGEE. The V gene end was trimmed by 3 bases and the J gene end by 6 bases; junction bases not matched to a gene: 4. The CDR3 loop reads CASSGLAGVGEQYF. The CDR3 region has the DNA TGTGCCAGCAGCGGACTAGCGGGAGTGGGCGAGCAGTACTTC.

This chain connects TRBV7-6 to TRBJ1-3; TRBD1 aligns across 9 bases. Germline CDR1 and CDR2: SGHVS and FNYEAQ. J lost 0 bases, V lost 5 bases, and 8 bases had no gene match. The length of the CDR3 is 17 residues. CDR3 nucleotide sequence: TGTGCCAGCAGCCCGAGACCGGGACAGGGCTCTGGAAACACCATATATTTT. This codes for CASSPRPGQGSGNTIYF.

The count of this clone is one. The chain uses TRBV5-3 and TRBJ1-1; D perhaps matches TRBD1 (5 bases). TRBV5-3 is an ORF, and what it does is uncertain. V was shortened by 6 bases and J by 4 bases, with 19 bases between the two germline ends. The CDR3 spans 15 residues. DNA for the CDR3: TGTGCCAGAACCAATTCCGGGCAAAGGGGCACTGAAGCTTTCTTT. The encoded protein is CARTNSGQRGTEAFF.

V gene TRBV7-9 combines with J gene TRBJ2-1, with 8 bases aligning to TRBD2. This CDR3 is 12 amino acids long. Germline loops: CDR1 SEHNR, CDR2 FQNEAQ (reference sequence). The V and J ends lost 5 bases and 13 bases, in that order; junction bases with no gene match: 7. CDR3 region: CASSPGLAVQFF. CDR3 coding DNA: TGTGCCAGCAGCCCTGGACTAGCTGTACAGTTCTTC.

This clone was counted a few times. The genes are TRBV3-1 (or the pseudogene TRBV3-2) and TRBJ1-3; perhaps TRBD1 as D (5 bases). V was pared by 4 bases and J by 0 bases, with 13 bases between. The CDR3 contains 16 residues. Germline V gives CDR1 LGHDT, CDR2 YNNKEL (reference sequence). CDR3 protein: CASSPMGRSSGNTIYF. CDR3 bases: TGTGCCAGCAGCCCAATGGGGCGGAGCTCTGGAAACACCATATATTTT.

V gene TRBV11-3 combines with J gene TRBJ2-2; 10 positions agree with TRBD2. The trim removed 1 base at V and 3 bases at J, leaving 5 bases unmatched. The CDR3 runs 17 residues. Per the germline V gene, CDR1 is SGHNT and CDR2 is YENEEA. The CDR3 DNA is TGTGCCAGCAGCTTAGGGGGGCTAGCGGGAGACACCGGGGAGCTGTTTTTT. It codes for CASSLGGLAGDTGELFF.

The V call is TRBV29-1, the J call TRBJ1-2; 7 bases are a match to TRBD1. Trimming cost V 7 bases and J 4 bases; bases outside gene matches: 9. Germline loops: CDR1 SQVTM, CDR2 ANQGSEA. CDR3 size: 13 residues. CDR3 protein: CSAEWGQTYGYTF. The CDR3 DNA reads as TGCAGCGCCGAATGGGGACAGACCTATGGCTACACCTTC.

V gene TRBV27 combines with J gene TRBJ1-2; 9 bases match TRBD1. Germline lookup yields CDR1 MNHEY and CDR2 SMNVEV (reference sequence). The CDR3 runs 17 residues. With 6 bases clipped from V and 0 bases from J, the junction kept 11 bases outside the gene matches. CDR3 bases: TGTGCCAGCAGCTCGCCCTCCCGGACAGGGGCTAACTATGGCTACACCTTC. Translated: CASSSPSRTGANYGYTF.

This sequence joins TRBV5-1 and TRBJ1-1; TRBD1 agrees at 9 bases. Losses at the gene ends were 7 bases for V and 1 base for J; bases not matched to a gene: 5. The CDR3 totals 14 residues. Per germline, CDR1 SGHRS and CDR2 YFSETQ. In nucleotides, the CDR3 is TGCGCCAGCCACCGGGACAGGGCGAACACTGAAGCTTTCTTT. This sequence encodes CASHRDRANTEAFF.

A single count supports this clone. The rearrangement uses TRBV10-1 and TRBJ2-1; D might be TRBD2 (6 bases). V was cut by 0 bases and J by 9 bases, with 6 bases left in between. The CDR3 is made up of 12 amino acids. The germline V gene encodes CDR1 WNHNN and CDR2 SYGVQD (reference sequence). CDR3 nucleotides: TGCGCCAGCAGTGAGTCGGGGGGTGAGCAGTTCTTC. The encoded protein is CASSESGGEQFF.

The chain couples TRBV6-1 to TRBJ1-3, with D possibly being TRBD1 (5 bases). The CDR3 has 17 amino acids. Trimming took off 0 bases at V and 2 bases at J, with 14 bases between the two ends. The germline gives CDR1 MNHNS, CDR2 SASEGT. As DNA, the CDR3 is TGTGCCAGCAGTGAAGCGTTTGGGGCCCCAACTGGAAACACCATATATTTT. It yields the protein CASSEAFGAPTGNTIYF.

The rearrangement uses TRBV5-6 and TRBJ2-7, with D possibly being TRBD1 (6 bases). The CDR3 has 11 amino acids. Germline V gene sequence: CDR1 SGHDT, CDR2 YYEEEE. V was clipped by 3 bases and J by 8 bases, with 9 bases between them. The CDR3 loop reads CASSSQGKQYF. The DNA of the CDR3 is TGTGCCAGCAGCTCCCAGGGGAAGCAGTACTTC. Filled out from reference TRBV5-6 and TRBJ2-7, the complete variable domain reads DAGVTQSPTHLIKTRGQQVTLRCSPKSGHDTVSWYQQALGQGPQFIFQYYEEEERQRGNFPDRFSGHQFPNYSSELNVNALLLGDSALYLCASSSQGKQYFGPGTRLTVT.

The V gene is TRBV30, the J gene TRBJ1-1; the match to TRBD1 covers 8 bases. With 7 bases clipped from V and 4 bases from J, the junction kept 14 bases outside the gene matches. Germline V CDR1 and CDR2: GTSNPN, SVGIG (reference sequence). The CDR3 covers 15 residues. CDR3: CASLRTGLRGTEAFF. In nucleotides, the CDR3 is TGTGCCTCTCTCCGGACAGGGCTTCGTGGCACTGAAGCTTTCTTT.

This clone was recorded a few times. The J gene is TRBJ2-7, the V gene TRBV5-4, with D perhaps matching TRBD1 (5 bases). Germline-derived CDR1 and CDR2 are SGHNT and YYREEE (reference sequence). V lost 0 bases, J lost 4 bases, and 14 bases lay in between. CDR3 length: 15 residues. The CDR3 region is CASSLALGAQYEQYF. The CDR3 DNA reads as TGTGCCAGCAGCTTGGCCTTAGGGGCTCAGTACGAGCAGTACTTC.

The chain carries TRBV30 and TRBJ2-7; 7 bases are shared with TRBD1. CDR3 length: 14 residues. Unmatched junction bases numbered 6, after V lost 1 base and J lost 3 bases. The germline gives CDR1 GTSNPN, CDR2 SVGIG (reference sequence). The CDR3 sequence is CAWSAGTAFYEQYF. CDR3 in DNA: TGTGCCTGGAGTGCCGGGACAGCTTTCTACGAGCAGTACTTC.

The V and J genes are TRBV7-8 and TRBJ1-4; no clear D gene. In germline, CDR1 is SGHVS, CDR2 FQNEAQ. The length of the CDR3 is 15 residues. Trimming removed 5 bases at V and 0 bases at J, with 10 bases between. The CDR3 spells CASSRRLATNEKLFF. CDR3 DNA: TGTGCCAGCAGCCGCCGACTTGCAACTAATGAAAAACTGTTTTTT.

J is TRBJ2-7 and V is TRBV19; no clear D gene. Trimming pared 3 bases from V and 0 bases from J, leaving 12 bases between. Germline V gene sequence: CDR1 LNHDA, CDR2 SQIVND (reference sequence). This CDR3 has 15 residues. Written as DNA, the CDR3 is TGTGCCAGTAGTATTCCCGGCGGCACCTCCTACGAGCAGTACTTC. Translated: CASSIPGGTSYEQYF.

The gene calls are TRBV2 and TRBJ2-1; a possible D gene is TRBD2 (6 bases). There are 14 residues in the CDR3. With 3 bases removed from V and 6 bases from J, the gap between germline ends came to 12 bases. Germline V gene data show CDR1 as SNHLY and CDR2 as FYNNEI. The CDR3 sequence is CASSDGLALNEQFF. The CDR3 DNA follows: TGTGCCAGCAGTGATGGGCTAGCGCTCAATGAGCAGTTCTTC.

CDR3 protein: CASSSPQGDGTDTQYF. The CDR3, as DNA: TGTGCCAGCAGTTCACCGCAGGGGGACGGCACAGATACGCAGTATTTT. The V call is TRBV28, the J call TRBJ2-3; 7 nucleotides match TRBD1. This CDR3 has 16 residues. J gave up 1 base and V 4 bases, and 8 bases lay outside the gene matches. Germline CDR1 MDHEN, CDR2 SYDVKM.

This clone was observed a handful of times. The V and J genes are TRBV11-2 and TRBJ1-2, with D possibly being TRBD1 (5 bases). Germline lookup yields CDR1 SGHAT and CDR2 FQNNGV. The V and J ends lost 4 bases and 8 bases respectively, with 17 bases between them. The length of the CDR3 is 14 residues. The CDR3 sequence is CASSSRGVLGGYTF. CDR3 nucleotides: TGTGCCAGCAGCTCCCGGGGGGTGTTAGGAGGCTACACCTTC.

The chain couples TRBV7-2 to TRBJ2-2; 12 bases match TRBD2. Germline-derived CDR1 and CDR2 are SGHTA and FQGNSA. V was pared by 5 bases and J by 13 bases, with 11 bases of the junction left unmatched. The length of the CDR3 is 15 residues. CDR3 nucleotide sequence: TGTGCCAGCAGCCCATTGGGACTAGCGGGCCCTCCGCTGTTTTTT. Its translation is CASSPLGLAGPPLFF.